This T cell receptor (beta chain) originates from a study of shared T cell receptors in the human thymus. Germline V lookup: CDR1 MDHEN, CDR2 SYDVKM. The V segment lost 3 bases and the J segment 4 bases; nucleotides outside the gene matches: 8. The CDR3 is 16 amino acids. Data came from immunoSEQ multiplex PCR; TCRdb stores just in-frame clones and leaves some out. This sample has roughly 710,000 clones, with 80% to 90% found just once. This same sample was also taken into another study, of human thymus T cells. From that study: Resections were taken during corrective heart surgery, and the thymus tissue came from these.

The receptor comes from a girl under three years old with a congenital heart defect. This rearrangement joins TRBV28 to TRBJ2-3, with 9 bases identical to TRBD1. Sequencing was performed on thymocytes. CDR3: CASSLDRGMFSDTQYF. The CDR3 bases are TGTGCCAGCAGTTTGGACAGGGGAATGTTTTCAGATACGCAGTATTTT.